This record covers a single T cell receptor (beta chain). Its specificity is unknown. The naive CD8 fraction comprised CD45RO-negative cells positively selected for CCR7 and excluded terminally differentiated effector memory CD45RA+ cells. None of the donors, who were healthy HIV-negative adults, had recently had acute infections or vaccinations. The donors were all Caucasian adults (living in Nashville, Tennessee). Germline V gives CDR1 LNHDA, CDR2 SQIVND (reference sequence). The CDR3 runs to 14 residues. The ends lost 8 bases at V and 4 bases at J; junction bases unmatched: 6. These data belong to a study of shared clonotypes between healthy human individuals. Whole-study results and caveats: Sampling was confined to blood; repertoires within tissues likely differ. Shared clonotypes across all four donors exceeded non-shared ones in generation probability.

The table came from immunoSEQ multiplex PCR; TCRdb's copy has only in-frame clones and leaves some out. In the table there are approximately 2,200,000 clones, about 93% of which are singletons. Sequenced input: naive CD8+ T cells from PBMCs. This chain joins TRBV19 and TRBJ1-1; TRBD1 agrees at 11 bases. The TCR sequence derives from a man younger than 30 in good health. Some clones in this sample may be carry-over from other donors' samples. CDR3 sequence reads: CASWTGGWSTEAFF. As DNA, the CDR3 is TGTGCCAGTTGGACAGGGGGCTGGAGCACTGAAGCTTTCTTT.